The 4 T cell receptor beta chains in this list originate from one sample, sequenced in a study of T cells in Graves' hyperthyroidism and ophthalmopathy. Amplified TCR beta CDR3 regions derived from RNA transcripts. The study used the HTBI primer set for a first-round RT-PCR of the TCR CDR3. TCRdb reanalysed the multiplex PCR reads using MiXCR and keeps one entry per CDR3 protein. The sample yields about 380,000 distinct CDR3 sequences, roughly 15% seen once. The specimen was blood. The origin of the receptors is a woman aged 25-40 years with Graves' ophthalmopathy.

This rearrangement joins TRBV20-1 to TRBJ2-2, with TRBD2 matching 14 bases. Germline-derived CDR1 and CDR2 are DFQATT and SNEGSKA (reference sequence). Trimming removed 5 bases from V and 6 bases from J; junction bases left unmatched: 8. The CDR3 extends over 16 amino acids. The CDR3 DNA sequence: TGCAGTGCTGCCGGACTAGCGGGGGGTTGGGCCGGGGAGCTGTTTTTT. Encoded protein: CSAAGLAGGWAGELFF.

In this sample, this clonotype turned up a few times. One base away lies a much larger clone, so this may be a sequencing read error. This rearrangement joins TRBV5-1 to TRBJ1-1; a weak D match, TRBD1 (6 bases). Looked up from germline, CDR1 is SGHRS and CDR2 is YFSETQ. This CDR3 has 16 residues. The CDR3 nucleotides read TGCGCCAACAGCTTGGAGGGCAGGGGCTTGGGCACTGAAGCTTTCTTT. Its protein is CANSLEGRGLGTEAFF. Full variable domain (rest looked up from reference TRBV5-1 and TRBJ1-1): KAGVTQTPRYLIKTRGQQVTLSCSPISGHRSVSWYQQTPGQGLQFLFEYFSETQRNKGNFPGRFSGRQFSNSRSEMNVSTLELGDSALYLCANSLEGRGLGTEAFFGQGTRLTVV.

This clonotype was counted at least ten times. The chain employs TRBV5-5 and TRBJ1-5; D is uncertain. The V gene's germline CDR1 is SGHKS and CDR2 YYEKEE (reference sequence). This CDR3 spans 15 amino acids. The ends were cut back, 2 bases at V and 6 bases at J, with 15 bases in the middle. CDR3 sequence reads: CASSLTGSLSQPQHF. The CDR3, as DNA: TGTGCCAGCAGCTTAACGGGATCCTTAAGTCAGCCCCAGCATTTT. Full variable domain (missing parts from reference TRBV5-5 and TRBJ1-5): DAGVTQSPTHLIKTRGQQVTLRCSPISGHKSVSWYQQVLGQGPQFIFQYYEKEERGRGNFPDRFSARQFPNYSSELNVNALLLGDSALYLCASSLTGSLSQPQHFGDGTRLSIL.

This clonotype has at least ten counts. This rearrangement joins TRBV6-1 to TRBJ2-1; D might be TRBD2 (6 bases). Germline CDR1 MNHNS, CDR2 SASEGT. V lost 8 bases, J lost 0 bases, and 14 bases lay in between. The CDR3 consists of 15 residues. The CDR3 is CASLLGGSSYNEQFF. The CDR3 DNA sequence: TGTGCCAGCCTATTGGGAGGAAGCTCCTACAATGAGCAGTTCTTC.